This TCR beta chain was found in a study of blood T cell repertoires in COVID-19. Enrollees, about 18 to 100 years old, lived in approximately 25 US areas. Each participant's cohort was designated according to participant-reported clinical history. As originally analysed: Counts of nucleated cells, estimated from reference gene primer amplification, were obtained. Libraries were prepared by immunoSEQ multiplex PCR; TCRdb keeps only in-frame clonotypes and omits some of them. The V and J calls and clone size are taken from that table; D and trimming were inferred from the DNA. The table lists 300,000 to 400,000 clones, 88% of them singletons. Sequences were obtained from PBMCs or T cells enriched from blood (not recorded which). This receptor was identified in a woman aged 25 to 45 with acute COVID-19.

The CDR3 loop reads CASRTGSVKNIQYF. The CDR3 nucleotides are TGTGCCAGCAGGACAGGGTCTGTCAAAAACATTCAGTACTTC. The chain employs TRBV6-5 and TRBJ2-4; 7 nucleotides line up with TRBD1. V lost 6 bases and J lost 3; bases outside the gene matches: 5. Germline loops: CDR1 MNHEY, CDR2 SVGAGI. This CDR3 has 14 residues.